A selection of T cell receptor beta chains follows, all from one sample in a study of shared clonotypes between healthy human individuals. Data came from immunoSEQ multiplex PCR; TCRdb stores just in-frame clones and leaves some out. Among millions of clones listed, roughly 91% were seen once. The sample comprised naive CD8+ T cells from PBMCs. The receptors stem from a man younger than 35 in good health. Some clones in this sample may be carry-over from other donors' samples. Each CDR3 is given with its conserved first and last residue. Fields, in order: J gene, D gene, V gene, CDR3 protein. The D gene is left open where the match is weak.

TRBJ1-6 TRBD1 TRBV30 CAYLTGDYSPLHF
TRBJ2-7 - TRBV7-6 CASSSTDTYEQYF
TRBJ2-7 TRBD2 TRBV6-1 CASSDRTSGGEYF
TRBJ2-3 TRBD1 TRBV27 CASSPGQGYSDTQYF
TRBJ1-2 TRBD1 TRBV5-8 CASSSGTAHYGYTF
TRBJ1-5 - TRBV5-6 CASSLAGGYSNQPQHF
TRBJ2-1 TRBD2 TRBV6-5 CASSYLAGEWYEQFF
TRBJ2-7 - TRBV11-2 CASSLSLLYEQYF
TRBJ2-7 TRBD1 TRBV27 CASSWGTGEYEQYF
TRBJ2-5 - TRBV6-5 CASSYYGQSQETQYF
TRBJ2-2 - TRBV9 CASSENSGRFTGELFF
TRBJ1-5 - TRBV11-2 CASSLGVRGIQPQHF
TRBJ1-2 - TRBV6-5 CASSYVGYGGDGYTF
TRBJ2-6 - TRBV7-9 CASSLALGLGANVLTF
TRBJ2-7 - TRBV28 CASSSGGGSYEQYF
TRBJ2-7 - TRBV7-2 CASTFQGSGYEQYF
TRBJ1-2 TRBD1 TRBV27 CASSSAGWQGDSYGYTF
TRBJ2-5 TRBD1 TRBV27 CASSSPGQGQETQYF
TRBJ1-3 - TRBV10-3 CAISNDWNSGNTIYF
TRBJ2-7 - TRBV6-6 CASSYEEQASYEQYF
TRBJ2-6 - TRBV7-9 CASSLDQGWSGANVLTF
TRBJ2-7 - TRBV4-1 CASSQDGRLGAYEQYF
TRBJ2-5 TRBD2 TRBV27 CASSPALGLAETQYF
TRBJ2-1 - TRBV5-1 CASSTAPNEQFF
TRBJ1-4 TRBD1 TRBV4-1 CASSQRSTGTANEKLFF
TRBJ2-3 - TRBV30 CAWRPGSDTDTQYF
TRBJ2-7 - TRBV7-2 CASSFSYEQYF
TRBJ2-1 - TRBV29-1 CSVRDSYNEQFF
TRBJ2-2 - TRBV28 CASSLVSTSNTGELFF
TRBJ2-7 - TRBV4-1 CASSQDNAYEQYF
TRBJ2-7 TRBD2 TRBV2 CASSDLAGGGYEQYF
TRBJ2-2 TRBD1 TRBV7-6 CASSLDETGGRVAGELFF
TRBJ2-1 TRBD2 TRBV13 CASSLGTSGINEQFF
TRBJ2-7 TRBD1 TRBV6-5 CATSPTGDIYEQYF